A selection of T cell receptor beta chains follows, all from one sample in a study of CD8+ T cells in alopecia areata. Assay: immunoSEQ multiplex PCR; the TCRdb copy retains only in-frame clones and omits some. The profile shows some 180,000 clones, 45% to 60% of them singletons. Here the sequenced sample was CD8+ T cells sorted from blood, taken at week 52, from a patient treated with tofacitinib. The receptors come from a human donor with alopecia areata. Both conserved end residues are part of each CDR3. The D gene is left open where the match is weak. Not every row has a clone size; where given, it reads once, few, many or a size class.

clone size	V gene	D gene	J gene	CDR3 protein	CDR3 DNA
-	TRBV29-1	-	TRBJ2-3	CSVDRGVLSTDTQYF	TGCAGCGTTGATAGGGGTGTTTTGAGCACAGATACGCAGTATTTT
few	TRBV6-5	-	TRBJ1-1	CASIPLGRQDTEAFF	TGTGCCAGCATCCCTCTCGGGCGACAGGACACTGAAGCTTTCTTT
once	TRBV5-1	-	TRBJ2-1	CASSGRGGNNEQFF	TGCGCCAGCAGCGGCCGAGGGGGAAATAATGAGCAGTTCTTC
few	TRBV16	-	TRBJ1-1	CASSQGGLTEAFF	TGTGCCAGCAGCCAAGGAGGGCTCACTGAAGCTTTCTTT
-	TRBV7-9	-	TRBJ1-1	CASSLGESVVGEAFF	TGTGCCAGCAGCTTAGGGGAGTCCGTAGTAGGTGAAGCTTTCTTT
-	TRBV9	TRBD2	TRBJ2-7	CASSAGGSSYEQYF	TGTGCCAGCAGCGCCGGGGGGTCCTCCTACGAGCAGTACTTC
many	TRBV10-3	TRBD1	TRBJ2-6	CATGGGQGLSGANVLTF	TGTGCCACGGGTGGGGGACAGGGCCTTTCTGGGGCCAACGTCCTGACTTTC
-	TRBV6-1	-	TRBJ2-3	CASSDPGPDTQYF	TGTGCCAGCAGTGATCCCGGGCCAGATACGCAGTATTTT
-	TRBV5-1	-	TRBJ1-6	CASSLVPGSSYNSPLHF	TGCGCCAGCAGCTTGGTGCCAGGAAGCTCCTATAATTCACCCCTCCACTTT
-	TRBV7-6	-	TRBJ2-7	CASSSYPLRPGLPYEQYF	TGTGCCAGCAGCTCCTATCCCCTTCGACCGGGCTTGCCCTACGAGCAGTACTTC
-	TRBV9	-	TRBJ1-6	CASSVAGGRSYNSPLHF	TGTGCCAGCAGCGTAGCAGGAGGGCGGTCCTATAATTCACCCCTCCACTTT
-	TRBV6-1	-	TRBJ2-7	CATSTDLSYEQYF	TGTGCCACTTCGACAGACCTCTCCTACGAGCAGTACTTC
-	TRBV7-9	-	TRBJ2-1	CASSPSDSSSYYEQFF	TGTGCCAGCAGCCCTTCTGACTCTAGCTCCTACTATGAGCAGTTCTTC
few	TRBV4-2	TRBD2	TRBJ2-3	CASSQDRGADTQYF	TGTGCCAGCAGCCAAGATCGGGGGGCAGATACGCAGTATTTT
-	TRBV4-2	-	TRBJ2-3	CASSLASDTDTQYF	TGTGCCAGCAGCTTGGCTAGCGACACAGATACGCAGTATTTT
-	TRBV11-2	-	TRBJ1-6	CASSLQDSPLHF	TGTGCCAGCAGCTTACAGGATTCACCCCTCCACTTT
-	TRBV30	-	TRBJ2-7	CAWSTAHEQYF	TGTGCCTGGAGTACCGCTCACGAGCAGTACTTC
-	TRBV7-9	-	TRBJ2-4	CASSLELAKNIQYF	TGTGCCAGCAGCTTGGAGTTAGCCAAAAACATTCAGTACTTC
-	TRBV30	TRBD1	TRBJ1-5	CAWSRDRERQPQHF	TGTGCCTGGAGCCGGGACAGGGAGCGTCAGCCCCAGCATTTT
few	TRBV5-6	TRBD2	TRBJ2-1	CASSATSGGVRNEQFF	TGTGCCAGCAGCGCAACTAGCGGGGGGGTGAGGAATGAGCAGTTCTTC
few	TRBV9	TRBD1	TRBJ1-2	CASSVARRGRGANYGYTF	TGTGCCAGCAGCGTAGCTAGGAGGGGGCGCGGAGCTAACTATGGCTACACCTTC
-	TRBV25-1	-	TRBJ2-7	CASSQSTGKTHEQYF	TGTGCCAGCAGTCAATCAACAGGGAAAACCCACGAGCAGTACTTC
-	TRBV5-1	-	TRBJ2-7	CASSLVPEAYEQYF	TGCGCCAGCAGCTTGGTCCCGGAAGCTTACGAGCAGTACTTC
-	TRBV27	-	TRBJ1-2	CASSWNPGSYGYTF	TGTGCCAGCAGTTGGAACCCTGGGAGCTATGGCTACACCTTC
few	TRBV7-9	-	TRBJ2-3	CASSLVPTDTQYF	TGTGCCAGCAGCCTTGTACCCACAGATACGCAGTATTTT
-	TRBV4-1	TRBD2	TRBJ2-3	CASSRLAGSTDTQYF	TGCGCCAGCAGCCGCCTAGCGGGGAGCACAGATACGCAGTATTTT
-	TRBV4-1	-	TRBJ1-1	CASSQEGNTGNTEAFF	TGCGCCAGCAGCCAAGAGGGGAACACGGGGAACACTGAAGCTTTCTTT
-	TRBV19	-	TRBJ1-5	CASSIVPGSNQPQHF	TGTGCCAGTAGTATAGTTCCCGGTAGCAATCAGCCCCAGCATTTT
-	TRBV30	-	TRBJ2-2	CAWSSMTGGELFF	TGTGCCTGGAGTTCAATGACTGGCGGGGAGCTGTTTTTT
-	TRBV5-1	-	TRBJ1-1	CASAPGRANTEAFF	TGCGCCAGCGCCCCCGGCAGGGCCAACACTGAAGCTTTCTTT
once	TRBV15	-	TRBJ1-5	CATSARFQPQHF	TGTGCCACCAGCGCGCGGTTTCAGCCCCAGCATTTT
-	TRBV29-1	-	TRBJ2-7	CSVVGYEQYF	TGCAGCGTTGTTGGCTACGAGCAGTACTTC
few	TRBV27	-	TRBJ2-3	CASSRSTDTQYF	TGTGCCAGCAGTCGGAGCACAGATACGCAGTATTTT
-	TRBV5-4	-	TRBJ2-1	CASSLEAYNEQFF	TGTGCCAGCAGCTTGGAAGCTTACAATGAGCAGTTCTTC
-	TRBV11-2	-	TRBJ2-7	CASSHGQGGIYEQYF	TGTGCCAGCAGTCATGGTCAGGGGGGCATCTACGAGCAGTACTTC
-	TRBV5-1	TRBD1	TRBJ2-7	CASSLGLQGEAYEQYF	TGCGCCAGCAGCTTGGGCCTACAGGGGGAGGCCTACGAGCAGTACTTC
-	TRBV7-8	TRBD1	TRBJ2-2	CASSLALGQGANTGELFF	TGTGCCAGCAGCTTAGCCCTAGGACAGGGGGCGAACACCGGGGAGCTGTTTTTT
few	TRBV6-5	TRBD1	TRBJ2-5	CASSYSTGETQYF	TGTGCCAGCAGTTACTCGACAGGGGAGACCCAGTACTTC
few	TRBV5-1	-	TRBJ1-1	CASQPGRATEAFF	TGCGCCAGCCAACCGGGACGAGCAACTGAAGCTTTCTTT
many	TRBV7-9	TRBD1	TRBJ2-4	CASSLKGAKNIQYF	TGTGCCAGCAGCTTAAAGGGGGCAAAGAACATTCAGTACTTC
-	TRBV5-6	TRBD1	TRBJ1-2	CAGLRTGTYGYTF	TGTGCCGGACTAAGGACAGGGACCTATGGCTACACCTTC
-	TRBV14	-	TRBJ2-1	CASSHGTPYNEQFF	TGTGCCAGCAGCCACGGGACTCCTTACAATGAGCAGTTCTTC
-	TRBV7-9	TRBD1	TRBJ1-1	CASSSERRGFNTEAFF	TGTGCCAGCAGCTCCGAGCGCAGGGGGTTTAACACTGAAGCTTTCTTT
-	TRBV7-3	-	TRBJ2-3	CASSLTWLSTDTQYF	TGTGCCAGCAGCTTAACGTGGCTTAGCACAGATACGCAGTATTTT
once	TRBV30	-	TRBJ2-6	CACSNSGANVLTF	TGTGCCTGCTCAAACTCTGGGGCCAACGTCCTGACTTTC
few	TRBV7-9	-	TRBJ1-2	CASSFWDENYGYTF	TGTGCCAGCAGCTTTTGGGACGAGAACTATGGCTACACCTTC
-	TRBV29-1	-	TRBJ2-7	CSVEDPDGGYEQYF	TGCAGCGTTGAAGATCCAGACGGCGGGTACGAGCAGTACTTC
many	TRBV30	-	TRBJ2-2	CAWSVQGAHTGELFF	TGTGCCTGGAGTGTTCAAGGGGCCCACACCGGGGAGCTGTTTTTT